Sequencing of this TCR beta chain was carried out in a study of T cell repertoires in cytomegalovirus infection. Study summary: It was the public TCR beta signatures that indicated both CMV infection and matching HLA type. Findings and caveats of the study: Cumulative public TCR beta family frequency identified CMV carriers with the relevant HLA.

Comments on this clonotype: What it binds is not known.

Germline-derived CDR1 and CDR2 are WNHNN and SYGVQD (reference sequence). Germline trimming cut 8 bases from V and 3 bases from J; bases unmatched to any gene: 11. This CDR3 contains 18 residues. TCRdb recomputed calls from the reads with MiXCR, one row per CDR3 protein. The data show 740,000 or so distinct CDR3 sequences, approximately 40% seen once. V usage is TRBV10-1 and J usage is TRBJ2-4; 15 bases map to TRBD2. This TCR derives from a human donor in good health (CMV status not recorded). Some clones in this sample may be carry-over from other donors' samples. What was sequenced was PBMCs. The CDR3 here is CASPGTSGRPRGKNIQYF. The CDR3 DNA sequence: TGCGCCAGCCCTGGGACTAGCGGGAGGCCAAGAGGCAAAAACATTCAGTACTTC.